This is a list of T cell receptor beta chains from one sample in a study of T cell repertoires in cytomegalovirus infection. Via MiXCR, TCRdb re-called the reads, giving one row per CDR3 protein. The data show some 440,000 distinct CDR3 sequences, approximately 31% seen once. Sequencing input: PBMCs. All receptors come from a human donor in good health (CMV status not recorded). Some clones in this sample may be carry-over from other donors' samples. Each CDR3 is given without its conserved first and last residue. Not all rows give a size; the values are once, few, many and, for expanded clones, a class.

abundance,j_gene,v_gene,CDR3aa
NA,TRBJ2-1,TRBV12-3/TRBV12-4,ASTLGGSPYNEQF
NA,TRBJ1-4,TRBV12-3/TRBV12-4,ASSRPSGGTNEKLF
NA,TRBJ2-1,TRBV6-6,ASSYAGGMVEQF
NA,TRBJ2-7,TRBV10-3,AISYPQTGVEASEQY
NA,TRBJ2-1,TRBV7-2,ASNLGPPGSGGAYNEQF
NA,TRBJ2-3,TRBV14,ASSQEGIRGTSTDTQY
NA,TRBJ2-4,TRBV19,ASIIDRGGDLAKNIQY
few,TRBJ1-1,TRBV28,ASRFRPGQGDTEAF
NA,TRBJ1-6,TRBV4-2,ASSQDIVGGQRDNSPLH
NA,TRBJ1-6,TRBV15,ATSRVGQNNSPLH
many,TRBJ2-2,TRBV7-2,ASTPPRGGATGELF
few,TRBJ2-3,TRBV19,ASSRAGVPTDTQY
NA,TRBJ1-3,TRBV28,ASLSYSGNTIY
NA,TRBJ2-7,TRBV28,ASRAMEDPYEQY
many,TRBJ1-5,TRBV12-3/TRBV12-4,ASRGETHQPQH
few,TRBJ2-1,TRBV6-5,ASRDDRGLNNEQF
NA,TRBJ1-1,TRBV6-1,ATTERAMNTEAF
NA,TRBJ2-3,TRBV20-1,SGYSSGGPTDTQY
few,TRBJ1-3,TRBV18,ASSRDSLAGNTIY
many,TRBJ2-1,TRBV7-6,ASSPSGNANEQF
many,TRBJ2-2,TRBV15,ATSRDPLGGELF
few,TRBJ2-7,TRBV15,ATSRVSGGRNYEQY
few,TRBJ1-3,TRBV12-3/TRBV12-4,ASRNPDSGNTIY
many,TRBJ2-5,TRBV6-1,ASSDPTRQETQY
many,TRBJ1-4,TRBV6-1,ASSEDRVDEKLF
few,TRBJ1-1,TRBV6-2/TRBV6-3,ASRRGRRENTEAF
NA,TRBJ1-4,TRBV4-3,ASSQDGTANEKLF
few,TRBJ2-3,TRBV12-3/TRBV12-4,ASSTWGGLSEY
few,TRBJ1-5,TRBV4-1,ASSQDLDQPQH
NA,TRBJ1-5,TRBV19,ASRETGSRNQPQH
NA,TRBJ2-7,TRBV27,ASSPPRQGHYEQY
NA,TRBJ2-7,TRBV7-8,ASSSGLAVRYEQY
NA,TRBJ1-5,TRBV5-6,ASSFGQHQPQH
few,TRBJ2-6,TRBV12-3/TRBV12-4,ASTNTGPLSPGANVLT
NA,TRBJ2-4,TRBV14,ASSRYPGQGVDIQY
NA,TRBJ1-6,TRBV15,ATSRGGLSYNSPLH
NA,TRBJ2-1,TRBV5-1,ASISSSGGIGNEQF
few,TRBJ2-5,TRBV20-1,SARTGGIRETQY
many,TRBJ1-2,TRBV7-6,ASSQTSRTGKYYGYT
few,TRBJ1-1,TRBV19,ASSIEGDRPTEAF
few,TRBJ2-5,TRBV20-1,SARPTSGGETQY
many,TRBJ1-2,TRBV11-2,ASSLTGERGGYT
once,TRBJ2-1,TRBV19,ASRNIGLAGSNEQF
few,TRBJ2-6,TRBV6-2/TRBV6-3,ASSILTAYSGANVLT
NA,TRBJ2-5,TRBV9,ASSADRTGYLETQY
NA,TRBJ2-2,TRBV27,ASSSPGRNTGELF
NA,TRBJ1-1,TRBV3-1,ASSQENRLNTEAF
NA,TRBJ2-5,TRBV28,ASSLLLQGGQETQY
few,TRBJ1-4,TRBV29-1,SIQQGAGGKLF
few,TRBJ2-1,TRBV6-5,ASSTDSGGRGDEQF
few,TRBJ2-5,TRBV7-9,ASSEGVDGEETQY
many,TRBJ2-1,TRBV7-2,ASSRQLLGSGGLNEQF
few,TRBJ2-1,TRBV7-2,ASSPPGSGEV
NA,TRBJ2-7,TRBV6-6,ASSEGDTGPYEQY
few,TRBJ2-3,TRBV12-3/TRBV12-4,ASARLGHTTDTQY
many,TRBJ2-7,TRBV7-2,ASSLAASGGAYEQY